This T cell receptor beta chain stems from a study of T cell responses to AZD1222 COVID-19 vaccine. Broader study findings: Sampled repertoires all dated from after the peak T cell response.

With respect to this clone: Its antigen is still unknown.

The data were produced by immunoSEQ multiplex PCR, yet TCRdb's version contains in-frame clones alone and is incomplete. The table lists approximately 110,000 clones, approximately 90% of them singletons. The starting material was peripheral blood, obtained on day 0 of AZD1222 vaccination. The source of this sequence is an adult in good health.

Here the CDR3 DNA reads TGCGCCAGCAGTCTCCGCAGGGATAGCAATCAGCCCCAGCATTTT. This translates into CASSLRRDSNQPQHF. The chain combines TRBV10-2 with TRBJ1-5, with D maybe TRBD1 (5 bases). CDR1 and CDR2 (germline): WSHSY, SAAADI. Trimming took 5 bases from V and 0 from J, leaving 11 bases between them. CDR3 length equals 15 residues.